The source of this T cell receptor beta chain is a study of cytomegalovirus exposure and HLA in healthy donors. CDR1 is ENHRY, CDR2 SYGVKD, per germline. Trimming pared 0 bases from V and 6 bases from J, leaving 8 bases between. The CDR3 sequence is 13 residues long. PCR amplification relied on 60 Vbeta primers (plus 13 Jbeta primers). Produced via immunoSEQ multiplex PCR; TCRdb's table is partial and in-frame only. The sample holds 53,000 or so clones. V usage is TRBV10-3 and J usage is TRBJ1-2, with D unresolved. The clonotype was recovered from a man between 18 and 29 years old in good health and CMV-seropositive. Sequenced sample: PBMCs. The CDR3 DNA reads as TGTGCCATCAGTGAGTCGAACGAGAATGGCTACACCTTC. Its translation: CAISESNENGYTF.